This T cell receptor (beta chain) is drawn from a study of blood T cell repertoires in COVID-19. Study-wide background: From the United States, Italy and Spain came samples of acute and convalescent COVID-19. T cells, B-cell-depleted T cells, or PBMCs provided the cDNA or gDNA that served as material.

Germline lookup yields CDR1 LNHDA and CDR2 SQIVND (reference sequence). V shed 5 bases, J shed 0 bases, and the junction held 4 bases outside the gene matches. The CDR3 loop spans 15 amino acids. This clone came up once. In the original processing: The assay estimated nucleated cells by amplifying reference gene primers. TCRdb keeps only in-frame clones here, not all; method: immunoSEQ multiplex PCR. The DNA was the basis for D and trimming; V, J and clone size are from that table. This sample has 280,000 or so clones; about 90% occur once, and the top ten carry about 1.9%. V usage is TRBV19 and J usage is TRBJ2-7; 10 bases align to TRBD2. Sequenced: peripheral blood. This TCR was recovered from a woman in her thirties who had recovered from COVID-19. The CDR3 region is CASSSGTSVSYEQYF. In DNA form, the CDR3 reads TGTGCCAGTAGTTCCGGGACTAGCGTCTCCTACGAGCAGTACTTC.